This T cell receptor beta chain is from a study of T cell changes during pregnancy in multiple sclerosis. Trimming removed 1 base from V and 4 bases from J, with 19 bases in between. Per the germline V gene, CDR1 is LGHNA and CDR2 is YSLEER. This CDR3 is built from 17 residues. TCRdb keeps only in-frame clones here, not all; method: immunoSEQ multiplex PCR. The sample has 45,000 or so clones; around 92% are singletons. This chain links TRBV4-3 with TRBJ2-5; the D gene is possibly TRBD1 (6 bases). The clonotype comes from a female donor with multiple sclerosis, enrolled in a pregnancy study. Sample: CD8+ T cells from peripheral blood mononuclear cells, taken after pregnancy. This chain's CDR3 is CASSQVWQGQFGETQYF. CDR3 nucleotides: TGCGCCAGCAGCCAAGTCTGGCAGGGGCAATTCGGAGAGACCCAGTACTTC.